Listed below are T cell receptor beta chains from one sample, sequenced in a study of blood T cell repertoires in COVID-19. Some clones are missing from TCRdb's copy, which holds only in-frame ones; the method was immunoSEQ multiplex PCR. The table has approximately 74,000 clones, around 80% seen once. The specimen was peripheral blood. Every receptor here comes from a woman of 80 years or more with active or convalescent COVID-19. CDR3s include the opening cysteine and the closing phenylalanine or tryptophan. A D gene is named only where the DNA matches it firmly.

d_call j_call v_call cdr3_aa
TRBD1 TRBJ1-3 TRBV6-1 CASSEGRGAGNTIYF
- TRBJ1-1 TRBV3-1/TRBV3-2 CASSPYPSTEAFF
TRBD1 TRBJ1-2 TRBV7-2 CASRTPGQGHFYGYTF
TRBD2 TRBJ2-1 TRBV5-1 CASSLTPGTSGNHNEQFF
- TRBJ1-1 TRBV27 CASSLYGGTEAFF
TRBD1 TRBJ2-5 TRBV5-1 CASSPWTGRETQYF
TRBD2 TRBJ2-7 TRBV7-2 CASSLGYGGRAGPYEQYF
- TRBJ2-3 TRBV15 CATSSGTGSDTQYF
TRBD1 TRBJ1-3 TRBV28 CASSSGGETGNTIYF
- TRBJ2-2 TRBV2 CASSGAWRPQAGELFF
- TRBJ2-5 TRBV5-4 CASSKGGGGETQYF
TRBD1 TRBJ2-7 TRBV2 CASRGTGAYEQYF
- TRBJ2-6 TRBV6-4 CASQLTGNSGANVLTF
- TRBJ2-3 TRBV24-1 CATSERQTSTDTQYF
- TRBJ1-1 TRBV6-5 CASSTRGSTEAFF
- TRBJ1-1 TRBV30 CAWTRGRERAMNTEAFF
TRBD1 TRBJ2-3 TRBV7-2 CASSLQGASDTQYF